This TCR beta chain originates from a study of glioma-infiltrating T cells. Germline CDR1 MDHEN, CDR2 SYDVKM. This CDR3 has 16 residues. Trimming removed 3 bases from V and 6 bases from J; junction bases left unmatched: 9. TCR alpha and beta CDR3 regions were amplified from RNA using iRepertoire nested multiplex PCR. A single record per CDR3 protein comes from TCRdb applying MiXCR to the multiplex PCR reads. Among fewer than 200,000 distinct CDR3 sequences, around 42% were seen once, and the ten largest hold around 5%. The V gene is TRBV28, the J gene TRBJ1-3; 9 bases match TRBD1. The clonotype was recovered from a human donor with low-grade glioma or glioblastoma, undergoing nonglioma brain surgery, or in good health (not recorded which). Input material: glioma tissue, nonneoplastic brain tissue, or PBMCs (not recorded which). CDR3 region: CASSFGLQGAVNTIYF. The CDR3 bases are TGTGCCAGCAGTTTCGGTCTACAGGGGGCTGTAAACACCATATATTTT.